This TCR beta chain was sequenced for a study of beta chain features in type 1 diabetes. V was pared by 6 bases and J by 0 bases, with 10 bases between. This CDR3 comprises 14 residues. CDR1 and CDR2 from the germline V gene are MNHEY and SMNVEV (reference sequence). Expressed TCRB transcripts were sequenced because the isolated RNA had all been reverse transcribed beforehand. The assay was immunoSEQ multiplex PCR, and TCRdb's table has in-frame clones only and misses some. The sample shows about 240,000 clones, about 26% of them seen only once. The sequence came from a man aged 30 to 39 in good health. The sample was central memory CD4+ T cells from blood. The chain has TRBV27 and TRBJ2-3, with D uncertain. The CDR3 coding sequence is TGTGCCAGCAGACTTAAGGTCAGCACAGATACGCAGTATTTT. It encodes CASRLKVSTDTQYF.